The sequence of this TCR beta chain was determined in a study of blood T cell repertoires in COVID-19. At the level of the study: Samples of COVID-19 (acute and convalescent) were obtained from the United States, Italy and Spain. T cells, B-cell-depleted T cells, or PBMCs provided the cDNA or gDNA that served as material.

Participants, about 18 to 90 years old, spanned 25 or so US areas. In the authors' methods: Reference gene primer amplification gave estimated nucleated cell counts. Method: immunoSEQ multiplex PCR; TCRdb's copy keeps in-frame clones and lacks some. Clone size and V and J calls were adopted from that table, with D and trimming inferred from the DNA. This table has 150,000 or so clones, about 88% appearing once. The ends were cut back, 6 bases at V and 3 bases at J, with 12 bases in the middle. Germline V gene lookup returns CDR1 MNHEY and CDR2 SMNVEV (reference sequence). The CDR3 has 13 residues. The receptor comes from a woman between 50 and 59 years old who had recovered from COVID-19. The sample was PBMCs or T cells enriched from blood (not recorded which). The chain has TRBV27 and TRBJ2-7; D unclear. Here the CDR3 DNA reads TGTGCCAGCAGACATTTTTATGACTACGAGCAGTACTTC. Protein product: CASRHFYDYEQYF.